This T cell receptor beta chain was profiled in a study of blood T cell repertoires in COVID-19. Study overall: Nucleic acid was either cDNA or gDNA, and it came from T cells, B-cell-depleted T cells, or PBMCs.

This CDR3 comprises 15 residues. The V gene's germline CDR1 is SGHRS and CDR2 YFSETQ. V gave up 4 bases and J gave up 0 bases; unmatched junction bases: 3. Profiled with immunoSEQ multiplex PCR; TCRdb holds only in-frame clones, not every one. The data show under 300,000 clones, approximately 84% seen once. This clone was seen a few times. The source of this sequence is a man aged 45-65 years with acute or convalescent COVID-19. The material sequenced was peripheral blood. The chain has TRBV5-1 and TRBJ2-3, with 9 bases matching TRBD1. DNA for the CDR3: TGCGCCAGCAGCCAACAGGGGGCTAGCACAGATACGCAGTATTTT. Translating it yields CASSQQGASTDTQYF.